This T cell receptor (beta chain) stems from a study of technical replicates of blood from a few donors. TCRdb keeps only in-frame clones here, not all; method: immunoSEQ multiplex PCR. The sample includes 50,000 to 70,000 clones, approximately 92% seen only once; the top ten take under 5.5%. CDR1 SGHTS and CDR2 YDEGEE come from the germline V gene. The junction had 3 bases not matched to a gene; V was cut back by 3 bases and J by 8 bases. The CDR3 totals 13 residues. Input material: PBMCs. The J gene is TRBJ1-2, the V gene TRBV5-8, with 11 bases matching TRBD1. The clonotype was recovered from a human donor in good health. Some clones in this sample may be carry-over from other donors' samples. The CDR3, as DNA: TGTGCCAGCAGCTCGGACAGGGGGCGAGGCTACACCTTC. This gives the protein CASSSDRGRGYTF.